This note documents a single TCR beta chain sequence. Its antigen is still unknown. CDR3 length equals 18 residues. CDR1 is SGDLS and CDR2 is YYNGEE in the germline V gene. V lost 0 bases and J lost 2; bases outside the gene matches: 6. Both 60 Vbeta primers and 13 Jbeta primers went into the PCR. The assay was immunoSEQ multiplex PCR, and TCRdb's table has in-frame clones only and misses some. This sample has about 150,000 clones, with 70% to 90% found just once. The data belong to a study of cytomegalovirus exposure and HLA in healthy donors. Study-wide points: In a later analysis, TCR beta V- and J-gene trimming showed a link to a missense DCLRE1C variant. Accounts indicate the classifier identified cytomegalovirus status with strong specificity and sensitivity. 16,951 TCR beta sequences were associated with HLA alleles at 0.05 false discovery rate in a later analysis.

The sequence came from a girl aged 5-17 years in good health and CMV-seropositive. The sequencing input was PBMCs. V usage is TRBV9 and J usage is TRBJ2-1; 12 positions match TRBD2. This chain's CDR3 is CASSVASRLAGAYNEQFF. The DNA for the CDR3 is TGTGCCAGCAGCGTAGCATCGAGACTAGCGGGGGCCTACAATGAGCAGTTCTTC.